This TCR beta chain is drawn from a study of shared clonotypes between healthy human individuals. Clones were read by immunoSEQ multiplex PCR, and TCRdb kept only the in-frame ones, dropping some. Here the sample spans some 500,000 clones, roughly three quarters being singletons. To note about this clone: Its specificity is unknown.

The study, taken as a whole, reports: Sharing of clonotypes among donors was expected to vary with sequencing depth.

This CDR3 is built from 13 residues. V lost 1 base and J lost 12, with 13 bases in between. The germline gives CDR1 SGHVS, CDR2 FQNEAQ. The chain recombines TRBV7-8 with TRBJ2-1; D could derive from TRBD1 or TRBD2 (5 bases each). The sample consisted of PBMCs. The TCR originated in a woman aged 40-49 years in good health. Some clones in this sample may be carry-over from other donors' samples. The CDR3 region is CASSLDPGRGQFF. The CDR3 nucleotides read TGTGCCAGCAGCTTAGACCCGGGGCGTGGGCAGTTCTTC.